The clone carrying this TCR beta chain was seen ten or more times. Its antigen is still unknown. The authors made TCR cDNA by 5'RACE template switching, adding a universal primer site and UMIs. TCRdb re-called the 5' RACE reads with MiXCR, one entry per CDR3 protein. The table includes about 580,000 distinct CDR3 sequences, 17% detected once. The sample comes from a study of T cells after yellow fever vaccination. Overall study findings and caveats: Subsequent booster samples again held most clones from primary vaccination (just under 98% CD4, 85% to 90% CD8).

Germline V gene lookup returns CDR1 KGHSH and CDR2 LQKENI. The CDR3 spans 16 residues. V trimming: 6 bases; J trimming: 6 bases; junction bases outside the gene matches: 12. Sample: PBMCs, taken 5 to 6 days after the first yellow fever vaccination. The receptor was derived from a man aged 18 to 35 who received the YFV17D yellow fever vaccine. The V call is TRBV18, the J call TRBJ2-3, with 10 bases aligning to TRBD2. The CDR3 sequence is CASSPNPSGGGDTQYF. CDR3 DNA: TGTGCCAGCTCCCCAAACCCTAGCGGGGGAGGGGATACGCAGTATTTT.